The T cell receptor (beta chain) described here comes from a study of OX40 agonist ivuxolimab in advanced cancers. Remarks on this clone: Antigen: not known.

The V gene lost 0 bases and the J gene lost 4 bases, with 10 bases spanning the gap. The CDR3 length is 15 residues. CDR1 and CDR2 (germline): KGHSH, LQKENI. Study-wide findings and caveats: Average numbers of expanded clones were greater in CD8+ T cells than in CD4+.

TCRdb keeps only in-frame clones here, not all; method: immunoSEQ multiplex PCR. The sample yields 70,000 to 80,000 clones, 85% to 90% seen once. This chain links TRBV18 with TRBJ1-3; tentative D call: TRBD1 (6 bases). The input for sequencing was CD4+ or CD8+ T cells sorted from blood, taken in a trial of the OX40 agonist ivuxolimab. This receptor was taken from an adult with an advanced solid tumor such as melanoma, head and neck, liver or kidney cancer. The DNA for the CDR3 is TGTGCCAGCTCACCACCCGGGGGGCAAGGAAACACCATATATTTT. Its protein is CASSPPGGQGNTIYF.